The clone carrying this TCR beta chain was observed a single time. Using immunoSEQ multiplex PCR, the repertoire was profiled, and TCRdb retains in-frame clones only, with some absent. Here the sample spans just over 75,000 clones, approximately 93% being singletons. The record originates from a study of technical replicates of blood from a handful of donors. Trimming cost V 3 bases and J 3 bases, with 15 bases left between them. In germline, CDR1 is LNHDA, CDR2 SQIVND (reference sequence). The CDR3 length is 15 residues. The material sequenced was T cells isolated from PBMCs. The chain joins TRBV19 to TRBJ2-7; weak D call: TRBD1 (5 bases). This sequence was found in a human donor in good health. The CDR3 DNA reads as TGTGCCAGTAGTATCTCTGCCCAGGGTATCTACGAGCAGTACTTC. Translation: CASSISAQGIYEQYF.